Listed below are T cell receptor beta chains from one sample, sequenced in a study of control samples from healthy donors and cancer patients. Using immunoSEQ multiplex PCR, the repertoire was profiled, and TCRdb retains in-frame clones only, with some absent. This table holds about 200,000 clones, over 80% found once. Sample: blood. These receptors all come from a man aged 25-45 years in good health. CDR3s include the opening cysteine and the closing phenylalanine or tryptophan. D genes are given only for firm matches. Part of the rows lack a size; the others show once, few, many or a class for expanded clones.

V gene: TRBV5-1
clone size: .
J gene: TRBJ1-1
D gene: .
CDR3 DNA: TGCGCCAGCAGCTTATGGGGGACCGACGAAGCTTTCTTT
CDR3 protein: CASSLWGTDEAFF

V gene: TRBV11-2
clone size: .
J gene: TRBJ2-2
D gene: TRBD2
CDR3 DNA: TGTGCCAGCAGTTCCGGACTAGCGGGGAACACCGGGGAGCTGTTTTTT
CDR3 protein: CASSSGLAGNTGELFF

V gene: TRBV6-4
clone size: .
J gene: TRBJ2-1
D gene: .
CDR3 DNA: TGTGCCAGCAGTGAAGGGGGATCGGCGGATGAGCAGTTCTTC
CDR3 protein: CASSEGGSADEQFF

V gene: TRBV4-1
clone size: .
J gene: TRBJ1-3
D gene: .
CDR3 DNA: TGCGCCAGCAGCCAAGGTAGGGCCACCACGGGAAACACCATATATTTT
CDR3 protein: CASSQGRATTGNTIYF

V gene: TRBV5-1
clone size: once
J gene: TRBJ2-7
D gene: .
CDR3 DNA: TGCGCCAGCAGGGGAGAGTGGAGCTCCTACGAGCAGTACTTC
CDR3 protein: CASRGEWSSYEQYF

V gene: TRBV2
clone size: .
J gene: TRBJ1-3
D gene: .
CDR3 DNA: TGTGCCAGCAGGGCCCCAGGAGGGAATGGAAACACCATATATTTT
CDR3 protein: CASRAPGGNGNTIYF

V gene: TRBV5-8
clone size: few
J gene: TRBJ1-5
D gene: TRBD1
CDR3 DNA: TGTGCCAGCAGCTCAGACAGGGTCAGGGGCAATCAGCCCCAGCATTTT
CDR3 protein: CASSSDRVRGNQPQHF

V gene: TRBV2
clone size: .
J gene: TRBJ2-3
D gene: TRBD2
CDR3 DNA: TGTGCCAGCAGGGGGCTAGCGGGGCGTGCAGATACGCAGTATTTT
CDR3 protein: CASRGLAGRADTQYF

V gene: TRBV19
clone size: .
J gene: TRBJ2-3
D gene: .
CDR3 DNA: TGTGCCAGTAGTATTGCAGATACGCAGTATTTT
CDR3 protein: CASSIADTQYF

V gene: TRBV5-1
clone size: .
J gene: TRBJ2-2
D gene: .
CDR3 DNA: TGCGCCAGCAGCTTGTGGGCAGGATCCACCGGGGAGCTGTTTTTT
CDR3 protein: CASSLWAGSTGELFF

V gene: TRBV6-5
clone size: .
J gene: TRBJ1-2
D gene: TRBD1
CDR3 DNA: TGTGCCAGCAGTCCTTACTCGGACAGGCGCTATGGCTACACCTTC
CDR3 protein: CASSPYSDRRYGYTF

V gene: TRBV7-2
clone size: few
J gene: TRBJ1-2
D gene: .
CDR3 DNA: TGTGCCAGCAGCTTAGTTGTGGGAGCTAACTATGGCTACACCTTC
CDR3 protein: CASSLVVGANYGYTF

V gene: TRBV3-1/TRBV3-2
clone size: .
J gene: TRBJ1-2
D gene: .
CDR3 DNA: TGTGCCAGCAGCCAAGAAGGGCGAGGCTACACCTTC
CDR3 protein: CASSQEGRGYTF

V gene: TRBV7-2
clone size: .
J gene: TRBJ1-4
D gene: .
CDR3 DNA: TGTGCCAGCAGCTTTCTCGGGAGGGCTCAGACTAATGAAAAACTGTTTTTT
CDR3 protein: CASSFLGRAQTNEKLFF

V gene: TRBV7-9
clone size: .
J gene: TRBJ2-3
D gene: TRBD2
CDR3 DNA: TGTGCCAGCAGCCCCCACTCGGCGCGGGGGGACACAGATACGCAGTATTTT
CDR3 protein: CASSPHSARGDTDTQYF

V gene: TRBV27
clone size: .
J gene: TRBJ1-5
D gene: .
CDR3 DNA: TGTGCCAGCAGTCCGGGGGGGGAACAGCCCCAGCATTTT
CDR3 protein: CASSPGGEQPQHF

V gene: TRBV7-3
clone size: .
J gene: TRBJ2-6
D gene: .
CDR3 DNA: TGTGCCAGCAGCTTAGACAGCTCTGGGGCCAACGTCCTGACTTTC
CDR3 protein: CASSLDSSGANVLTF

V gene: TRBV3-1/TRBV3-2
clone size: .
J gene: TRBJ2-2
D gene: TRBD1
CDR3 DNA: TGTGCCAGCAGCCCAACAGGGGTGGCCGGGGAGCTGTTTTTT
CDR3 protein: CASSPTGVAGELFF

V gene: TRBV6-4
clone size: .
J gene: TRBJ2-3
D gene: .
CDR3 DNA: TGTGCCAGCAGTGATCTTCTGGGGGGGCCGGTAGATACGCAGTATTTT
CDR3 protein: CASSDLLGGPVDTQYF

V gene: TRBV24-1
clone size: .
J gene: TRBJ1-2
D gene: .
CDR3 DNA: TGTGCCACCAGTCTCGGGGGATTCTATGGCTACACCTTC
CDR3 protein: CATSLGGFYGYTF

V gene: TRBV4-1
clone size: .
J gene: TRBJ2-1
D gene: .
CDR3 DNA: TGCGCCAGCAGCCAAGAGTGGGGGAACTCCTACAATGAGCAGTTCTTC
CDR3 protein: CASSQEWGNSYNEQFF

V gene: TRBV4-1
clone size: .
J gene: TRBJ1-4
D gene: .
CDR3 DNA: TGCGCCAGCAGCCAAGCAATGCTAATTGAAAAACTGTTTTTT
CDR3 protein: CASSQAMLIEKLFF

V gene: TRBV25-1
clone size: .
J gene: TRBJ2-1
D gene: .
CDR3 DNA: TGTGCCAGCAGTGAATCAATATTGAAGTACTACAATGAGCAGTTCTTC
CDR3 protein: CASSESILKYYNEQFF

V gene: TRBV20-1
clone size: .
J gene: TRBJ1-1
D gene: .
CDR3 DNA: TGCAGTGCGGGAATAAACACTGAAGCTTTCTTT
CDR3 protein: CSAGINTEAFF

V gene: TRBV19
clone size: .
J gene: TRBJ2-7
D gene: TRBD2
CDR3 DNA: TGTGCCAGTAGTCTTTCTAGCGGGGGGACCTACGAGCAGTACTTC
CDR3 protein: CASSLSSGGTYEQYF

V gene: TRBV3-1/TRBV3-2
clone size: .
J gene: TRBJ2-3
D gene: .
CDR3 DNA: TGTGCCAGCAGCCAACAGACAGATACGCAGTATTTT
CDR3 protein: CASSQQTDTQYF

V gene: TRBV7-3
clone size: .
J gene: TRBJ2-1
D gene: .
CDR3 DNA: TGTGCCAGCAGCTTAACGGAACACAATGAGCAGTTCTTC
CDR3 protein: CASSLTEHNEQFF

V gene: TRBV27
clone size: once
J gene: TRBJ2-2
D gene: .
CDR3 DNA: TGTGCCAGCAGTTTAGAGGGGGGAGGGGGTAACACCGGGGAGCTGTTTTTT
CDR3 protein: CASSLEGGGGNTGELFF

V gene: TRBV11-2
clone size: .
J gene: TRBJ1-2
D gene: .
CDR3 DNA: TGTGCCAGCAGCTTAGGGATGAGTAGACCCAAGGTCTATGGCTACACCTTC
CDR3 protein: CASSLGMSRPKVYGYTF

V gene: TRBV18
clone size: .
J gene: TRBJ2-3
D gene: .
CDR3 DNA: TGTGCCAGCTCTCCATCTAACGGGCTAAGCACAGATACGCAGTATTTT
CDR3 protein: CASSPSNGLSTDTQYF

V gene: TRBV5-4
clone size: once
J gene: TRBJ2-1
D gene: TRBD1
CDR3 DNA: TGTGCCAGCAGCCTTTTGACAGGGGATGAGCAGTTCTTC
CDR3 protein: CASSLLTGDEQFF

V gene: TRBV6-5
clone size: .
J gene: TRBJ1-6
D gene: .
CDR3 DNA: TGTGCCAGCAGTTACTCAGTACAGATGAATTCACCCCTCCACTTT
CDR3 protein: CASSYSVQMNSPLHF

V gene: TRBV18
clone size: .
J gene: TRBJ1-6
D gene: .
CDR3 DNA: TGTGCCAGCTTCGACGGGGGGGTAAATTCACCCCTCCACTTT
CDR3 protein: CASFDGGVNSPLHF

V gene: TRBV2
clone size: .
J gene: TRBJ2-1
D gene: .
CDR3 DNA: TGTGCCAGCGTCCGTGGGGGTTCGAGGTACAATGAGCAGTTCTTC
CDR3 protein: CASVRGGSRYNEQFF

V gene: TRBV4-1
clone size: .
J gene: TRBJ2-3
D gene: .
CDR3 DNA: TGCGCCAGCAGCTTGAGGACAGCTAGCACAGATACGCAGTATTTT
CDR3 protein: CASSLRTASTDTQYF

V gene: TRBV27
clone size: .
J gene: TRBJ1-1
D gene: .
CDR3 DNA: TGTGCCAGCAGTTTATCCGCCAAACCGAACACTGAAGCTTTCTTT
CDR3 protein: CASSLSAKPNTEAFF

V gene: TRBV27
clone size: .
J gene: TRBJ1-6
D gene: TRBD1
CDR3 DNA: TGTGCCAGCAGCCGGGACAGGGATAATTCACCCCTCCACTTT
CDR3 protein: CASSRDRDNSPLHF

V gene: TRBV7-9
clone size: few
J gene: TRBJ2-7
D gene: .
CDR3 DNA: TGTGCCAGCAGCTCGGGTCCCGGCTACGAGCAGTACTTC
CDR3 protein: CASSSGPGYEQYF

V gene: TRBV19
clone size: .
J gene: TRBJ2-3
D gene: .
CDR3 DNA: TGTGCCAGTAGTATAGATCTTGGCAGGGAGGATACGCAGTATTTT
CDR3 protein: CASSIDLGREDTQYF

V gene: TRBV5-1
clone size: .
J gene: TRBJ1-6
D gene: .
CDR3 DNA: TGCGCCAGCAGTTTGAGCGGGGACCCAGGACATTCACCCCTCCACTTT
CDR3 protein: CASSLSGDPGHSPLHF

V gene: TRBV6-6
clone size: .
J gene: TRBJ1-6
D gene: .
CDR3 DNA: TGTGCCAGCAGCTCCCCTGGGCAGGGGCACGGTTCACCCCTCCACTTT
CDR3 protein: CASSSPGQGHGSPLHF

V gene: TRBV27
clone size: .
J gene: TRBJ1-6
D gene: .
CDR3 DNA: TGTGCCAGCTCGGAGAGAGCTGACTCACCCCTCCACTTT
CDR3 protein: CASSERADSPLHF

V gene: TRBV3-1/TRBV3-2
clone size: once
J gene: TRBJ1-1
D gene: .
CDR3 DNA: TGTGCCAGCAGCCGCAACAGATACGGGACTGAAGCTTTCTTT
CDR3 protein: CASSRNRYGTEAFF